The entry below gives a single TCR beta chain sequence along with its context. What it binds is unknown. This sample was taken from a study of metastatic and nonmetastatic thyroid tumors. Across the whole study: Where malignant and benign thyroid patients were concerned, repertoires were compared across blood and tumor or nodule tissue.

The authors' processing: CDR3 differences across clinicopathological groups were used to build a distant-metastasis classifier for papillary thyroid cancer. TCRdb reanalyzed the PCR reads via MiXCR. What appears here as the V and J calls and clone size reflects TCRdb's work, not the paper's. Among over 5,500 clones listed, 27% were seen once. There are 14 residues in the CDR3. Trimming took 4 bases from V and 4 from J; bases not matched to a gene: 7. Germline values: CDR1 SGHRS, CDR2 YFSETQ. Findings and caveats of the study: Compared with benign nodules, malignant thyroid tumors were reported to have significantly higher TCR beta diversity in both blood and tumor.

Every patient underwent thyroid surgery untreated. The sequenced material came from adjacent normal tissue. The V and J genes are TRBV5-1 and TRBJ1-2; TRBD1 aligns across 7 bases. The clonotype originates from a male donor with papillary thyroid cancer or a benign thyroid nodule (not recorded which). Some clones in this sample may be carry-over from other donors' samples. The CDR3 DNA sequence: TGCGCCAGCAGCCCCGGGACAGTGGTCTATGGCTACACCTTC. It specifies CASSPGTVVYGYTF.